A single sample gave rise to the 20 T cell receptor beta chains below, sequenced in a study of T-cell memory formation after mild COVID-19. TCRdb re-called the 5' RACE reads with MiXCR, one entry per CDR3 protein. The repertoire holds about 150,000 distinct CDR3 sequences, with roughly 30% as singletons. Sequencing was carried out using PBMCs or a T cell subset sorted from them (not recorded which). These receptors were taken from an adult woman who had mild COVID-19 (a few samples of this study predate the infection). Cell type and time point are not known.

This clonotype was found a few times. The chain joins TRBV4-1 to TRBJ1-3; D is unresolved. Germline CDR1 is MGHRA and CDR2 is YSYEKL. V dropped 4 bases and J dropped 0 bases, with 13 bases sitting between them. The CDR3 runs 16 residues. The CDR3 reads CASSPRHLGSGNTIYF. CDR3 in DNA: TGCGCCAGCAGCCCGAGACACCTCGGCTCTGGAAACACCATATATTTT.

The chain combines TRBV7-2 with TRBJ2-1, with 7 bases matching TRBD2. Looked up from germline, CDR1 is SGHTA and CDR2 is FQGNSA. CDR3 length equals 16 residues. V gave up 5 bases and J gave up 3 bases; unmatched junction bases: 10. The CDR3 spells CASSRRLAVYYNEQFF. The DNA for the CDR3 is TGTGCCAGCAGCCGCCGTCTAGCGGTTTACTACAATGAGCAGTTCTTC.

The gene calls are TRBV30 and TRBJ2-3, with 8 nucleotides matching TRBD2. V was clipped by 4 bases and J by 2 bases; unmatched bases: 8. The CDR3 length is 15 residues. Germline values: CDR1 GTSNPN, CDR2 SVGIG (reference sequence). This chain's CDR3 is CAWTAGGGSTDTQYF. The CDR3 DNA reads TGTGCCTGGACCGCGGGGGGCGGTTCCACAGATACGCAGTATTTT. Supplemented by reference TRBV30 and TRBJ2-3, the full variable domain reads SQTIHQWPATLVQPVGSPLSLECTVEGTSNPNLYWYRQAAGRGLQLLFYSVGIGQISSEVPQNLSASRPQDRQFILSSKKLLLSDSGFYLCAWTAGGGSTDTQYFGPGTRLTVL.

This clonotype was seen a handful of times. At one of its ends the junction is not consistent with the germline gene, which may arise from a read error. The chain employs TRBV3-1 and TRBJ2-7; 11 bases map to TRBD2. This CDR3 comprises 15 residues. CDR1 and CDR2 (germline): LGHDT, YNNKEL (reference sequence). CDR3 bases: TGTGCCAGCAGACAAGGGACTAGCGGAAGCTACGAGCAGTACTTC. As protein: CASRQGTSGSYEQYF.

The chain couples TRBV4-1 to TRBJ1-1, with D possibly matching TRBD1 (5 bases). The CDR3 totals 14 residues. V lost 7 bases and J lost 6, with 18 bases in between. Germline values: CDR1 MGHRA, CDR2 YSYEKL. This CDR3 reads CASNPGGVWAEAFF. DNA of the CDR3: TGCGCCAGCAACCCCGGGGGAGTATGGGCTGAAGCTTTCTTT.

The chain uses TRBV6-1 and TRBJ2-7, with D perhaps matching TRBD1 (6 bases). Germline-derived CDR1 and CDR2 are MNHNS and SASEGT. V gave up 0 bases and J gave up 4 bases, with 19 bases separating them. The CDR3 has 17 residues. CDR3 DNA sequence: TGTGCCAGCAGTGAAGCGGGTGAGGTCAGGGGCGGATACGAGCAGTACTTC. It encodes CASSEAGEVRGGYEQYF.

This clonotype was recorded at least ten times. The V call is TRBV2, the J call TRBJ2-6; D is unresolved. This CDR3 is 14 amino acids long. Trimming pared 10 bases from V and 0 bases from J, leaving 10 bases between. Germline V gives CDR1 SNHLY, CDR2 FYNNEI. The CDR3 protein is CAIVLDSGANVLTF. The CDR3 DNA reads TGTGCCATCGTGCTGGACTCTGGGGCCAACGTCCTGACTTTC.

J is TRBJ1-1 and V is TRBV7-6; possibly TRBD1 for D (5 bases). The V end was cut by 6 bases, the J end by 1 base, with 9 bases between. Germline CDR1 SGHVS, CDR2 FNYEAQ. This CDR3 has 13 residues. In DNA form, the CDR3 reads TGTGCCAGCAGTTCGGGGGGGAACACTGAAGCTTTCTTT. Its translation: CASSSGGNTEAFF. The full variable domain, in which reference TRBV7-6 and TRBJ1-1 provide the parts outside the CDR3, is GAGVSQSPRYKVTKRGQDVALRCDPISGHVSLYWYRQALGQGPEFLTYFNYEAQQDKSGLPNDRFSAERPEGSISTLTIQRTEQRDSAMYRCASSSGGNTEAFFGQGTRLTVV.

CDR3 amino acids: CASSLSTGTANTGELFF. The CDR3 coding sequence is TGTGCCAGCAGTTTATCGACCGGGACAGCTAACACCGGGGAGCTGTTTTTT. This sequence joins TRBV27 and TRBJ2-2, with 7 bases identical to TRBD1. V gave up 0 bases and J gave up 2 bases; unmatched junction bases: 6. The CDR3 contains 17 residues. In germline, CDR1 is MNHEY, CDR2 SMNVEV (reference sequence).

V is TRBV5-1 and J is TRBJ1-1; D uncertain. CDR3 length: 15 residues. Germline V gives CDR1 SGHRS, CDR2 YFSETQ. Trimming removed 1 base from V and 1 base from J, with 11 bases in between. DNA of the CDR3: TGCGCCAGCAGCTTGCTCCAGGCCAAGAACACTGAAGCTTTCTTT. This codes for CASSLLQAKNTEAFF.

This clonotype has only a few counts. This rearrangement joins TRBV25-1 to TRBJ1-5; D ambiguous. This CDR3 has 12 amino acids. V lost 3 bases, J lost 7 bases, and 7 bases lay in between. Germline V lookup: CDR1 MGHDK, CDR2 SYGVNS. CDR3 region: CASSDREQPQHF. Written as DNA, the CDR3 is TGTGCCAGCAGTGACAGAGAGCAGCCCCAGCATTTT. Together with reference TRBV25-1 and TRBJ1-5, the CDR3 gives the full variable domain: EADIYQTPRYLVIGTGKKITLECSQTMGHDKMYWYQQDPGMELHLIHYSYGVNSTEKGDLSSESTVSRIRTEHFPLTLESARPSHTSQYLCASSDREQPQHFGDGTRLSIL.

The chain is built from TRBV6-1 and TRBJ2-3; D might be TRBD2 (5 bases). The CDR3 is made up of 15 amino acids. V lost 7 bases, J lost 3 bases, and 17 bases lay in between. Germline CDR1 MNHNS, CDR2 SASEGT. CDR3 amino acids: CASTSSRTPTDTQYF. CDR3 bases: TGTGCCAGCACCTCCTCGAGGACTCCGACAGATACGCAGTATTTT.

In its sample, this clonotype was seen many times. The chain joins TRBV20-1 to TRBJ2-2; TRBD1 is a possible D gene (6 bases). Per the germline V gene, CDR1 is DFQATT and CDR2 is SNEGSKA (reference sequence). The CDR3 extends over 15 amino acids. V was clipped by 3 bases and J by 3 bases, with 14 bases between them. The CDR3 sequence: CSASPGQWDTGELFF. The CDR3 coding sequence is TGCAGTGCTAGCCCGGGACAATGGGACACCGGGGAGCTGTTTTTT.

The chain has TRBV6-5 and TRBJ2-7; 7 bases match TRBD2. The CDR3 extends over 14 amino acids. Germline CDR1 MNHEY, CDR2 SVGAGI. After removal of 3 bases from V and 4 bases from J, the junction contained 6 bases not matched to a gene. The CDR3 reads CASSYGREQYEQYF. CDR3 sequence (DNA): TGTGCCAGCAGTTATGGGCGGGAGCAGTACGAGCAGTACTTC.

The J gene is TRBJ2-2, the V gene TRBV27; a weak D match, TRBD2 (5 bases). The CDR3 loop spans 14 amino acids. V lost 0 bases and J 8 bases, leaving 10 bases between the germline ends. The germline gives CDR1 MNHEY, CDR2 SMNVEV (reference sequence). The CDR3 DNA reads as TGTGCCAGCAGTTTATCGTTGAGGGTTGGGGAGCTGTTTTTT. This translates into CASSLSLRVGELFF.

A few counts support this clonotype. J is TRBJ2-6 and V is TRBV29-1; 14 bases agree with TRBD2. The CDR3 runs to 18 residues. From germline, CDR1 is SQVTM and CDR2 ANQGSEA. Trimming at V came to 7 bases and at J to 0 bases, leaving 8 bases not matched to a gene. This chain's CDR3 is CSESPTSGRGSGANVLTF. CDR3 coding DNA: TGCAGCGAATCCCCGACTAGCGGGAGGGGCTCTGGGGCCAACGTCCTGACTTTC. The complete variable domain, with remaining parts taken from reference TRBV29-1 and TRBJ2-6, reads SAVISQKPSRDICQRGTSLTIQCQVDSQVTMMFWYRQQPGQSLTLIATANQGSEATYESGFVIDKFPISRPNLTFSTLTVSNMSPEDSSIYLCSESPTSGRGSGANVLTFGAGSRLTVL.

The chain employs TRBV18 and TRBJ1-2; D not resolved. Trimming stripped 3 bases from V and 3 bases from J, with 17 bases between. Germline V gene sequence: CDR1 KGHSH, CDR2 LQKENI. This CDR3 has 16 residues. The CDR3 DNA is TGTGCCAGCTCACCTGAAGAGGTCCCTCGGTACTATGGCTACACCTTC. Its protein product is CASSPEEVPRYYGYTF.

This chain joins TRBV5-5 and TRBJ1-1, with D uncertain. This CDR3 has 15 residues. V was pared by 2 bases and J by 5 bases, with 16 bases between. Per the germline V gene, CDR1 is SGHKS and CDR2 is YYEKEE (reference sequence). The CDR3 nucleotides read TGTGCCAGCAGCTTAGAGCCCTCCCAGGAGACTGAAGCTTTCTTT. This sequence encodes CASSLEPSQETEAFF.

This clonotype was seen at least ten times. This chain links TRBV24-1 with TRBJ2-1; 9 bases are shared with TRBD2. V gave up 4 bases and J gave up 6 bases; unmatched junction bases: 12. The germline CDR1 and CDR2 sequences are KGHDR and SFDVKD. The CDR3 totals 17 residues. The CDR3 sequence: CATSEVGRGTSSNEQFF. The CDR3 DNA reads as TGTGCCACCAGTGAGGTCGGGCGAGGGACTAGCAGCAATGAGCAGTTCTTC.

The V and J genes are TRBV3-1 and TRBJ1-1, with D uncertain. The germline V gene has CDR1 LGHDT and CDR2 YNNKEL (reference sequence). The CDR3 is made up of 10 amino acids. Trimming shortened V by 5 bases and J by 11 bases, and 9 bases separated the two germline ends. This CDR3 is CASSFPEAFF. Written as DNA, the CDR3 is TGTGCCAGCAGCTTCCCCGAGGCTTTCTTT.